This TCR beta chain was recovered during a study of Graves' ophthalmopathy and Graves' hyperthyroidism. This CDR3 is 13 amino acids long. Trimming left V 0 bases short and J 6 bases short, with 11 bases between. Germline CDR1 reads DFQATT; CDR2 reads SNEGSKA (reference sequence). This clonotype appeared many times. RNA transcripts yielded amplified TCR beta CDR3 regions. An initial RT-PCR round employing HTBI primers preceded a second-round multiplex PCR. TCRdb processed the multiplex PCR reads anew with MiXCR; each CDR3 protein has one entry. The table lists around 1.1 million distinct CDR3 sequences, about two fifths of them singletons.

The sample consisted of peripheral blood or thyroid tissue (not recorded which). The chain employs TRBV20-1 and TRBJ1-2, with D unresolved. The sequence was obtained from an adult man with Graves' hyperthyroidism. The CDR3 sequence is CSARDYRSDGYTF. Here the CDR3 DNA reads TGCAGTGCTAGAGATTATCGGTCTGATGGCTACACCTTC.